This passage covers 26 T cell receptor beta chains from one sample sequenced in a study of cytomegalovirus exposure and HLA in healthy donors. 60 Vbeta and 13 Jbeta primers were used in PCR. Assay used: immunoSEQ multiplex PCR; TCRdb lists only in-frame clones, some missing. This sample has 95,000 to 110,000 clones, with around 66% found just once. The material sequenced was PBMCs. The receptors here all came from a woman aged 50 to 60 in good health and CMV-seronegative.

V gene TRBV19 combines with J gene TRBJ1-2, with 10 bases lining up with TRBD1. The junction had 11 bases not matched to a gene; V was cut back by 7 bases and J by 3 bases. This CDR3 contains 16 residues. The germline CDR1 and CDR2 sequences are LNHDA and SQIVND (reference sequence). CDR3 region: CASTLLPGTGDYGYTF. CDR3 coding DNA: TGTGCCAGTACCCTCCTCCCCGGGACAGGGGACTATGGCTACACCTTC.

The chain combines TRBV2 with TRBJ1-1; D is uncertain. Germline loops: CDR1 SNHLY, CDR2 FYNNEI. Trimming removed 6 bases at V and 3 bases at J, with 11 bases between. The CDR3 totals 13 residues. The CDR3 is CASRSEADTEAFF. As DNA, the CDR3 is TGTGCCAGCAGGAGTGAGGCGGACACTGAAGCTTTCTTT.

The CDR3 protein is CASSLRTNKATGQPQHF. The CDR3 bases are TGTGCCAGCAGTTTACGGACAAATAAGGCGACTGGACAGCCCCAGCATTTT. The V and J genes are TRBV28 and TRBJ1-5; D might be TRBD1 (5 bases). This CDR3 has 17 residues. The germline CDR1 and CDR2 sequences are MDHEN and SYDVKM. The V and J ends lost 2 bases and 7 bases respectively, with 21 bases between them.

This clone appeared a few times. The rearrangement links TRBV6-5 to TRBJ2-7; no clear D. In germline, CDR1 is MNHEY, CDR2 SVGAGI. V lost 0 bases and J 0 bases, leaving 6 bases between the germline ends. The CDR3 loop spans 14 amino acids. The DNA of the CDR3 is TGTGCCAGCAGTTACTCGAGGAGCTCCTACGAGCAGTACTTC. It yields the protein CASSYSRSSYEQYF.

The chain couples TRBV2 to TRBJ2-5, with 11 bases aligning to TRBD1. The CDR3 length is 17 residues. Germline CDR1 is SNHLY and CDR2 is FYNNEI. The V and J ends lost 3 bases and 5 bases, in that order; junction bases with no gene match: 11. CDR3 amino acids: CASSELGDRGGRETQYF. The CDR3 nucleotides read TGTGCCAGCAGTGAGCTGGGGGACAGGGGGGGTAGGGAGACCCAGTACTTC.

This sequence joins TRBV6-1 and TRBJ2-2, with D possibly being TRBD2 (5 bases). The length of the CDR3 is 12 residues. Looked up from germline, CDR1 is MNHNS and CDR2 is SASEGT. Between the trimmed V and J ends, which lost 6 bases and 5 bases, there was a span of 7 bases. CDR3 nucleotides: TGTGCCAGCAGCACTAGAACCGGGGAGCTGTTTTTT. It codes for CASSTRTGELFF.

In its sample, this clone was seen a few times. J is TRBJ2-1 and V is TRBV5-1, with 11 nucleotides matching TRBD1. V lost 0 bases, J lost 7 bases, and 6 bases stayed unmatched. From germline, CDR1 is SGHRS and CDR2 YFSETQ. This CDR3 has 16 residues. As DNA, the CDR3 is TGCGCCAGCAGCTTGGAAGGACAGGGGGCAGGGAATGAGCAGTTCTTC. It yields the protein CASSLEGQGAGNEQFF.

On this clone itself: Different DNA sequences within this sample yield the same CDR3. This chain uses TRBV18 with TRBJ1-1; D is unclear. The CDR3 consists of 16 residues. Looked up from germline, CDR1 is KGHSH and CDR2 is LQKENI. V was trimmed by 3 bases and J by 1 base, leaving 15 bases between them. The CDR3 DNA reads TGTGCCAGCTCACCCTCAAGTGGGCAGCCGAACACTGAAGCTTTCTTT. Its translation is CASSPSSGQPNTEAFF.

The chain uses TRBV28 and TRBJ1-4, with D perhaps matching TRBD1 (6 bases). This CDR3 has 14 amino acids. Trimming shortened V by 6 bases and J by 5 bases, and 13 bases separated the two germline ends. Per the germline V gene, CDR1 is MDHEN and CDR2 is SYDVKM. The CDR3 loop is CASRPTGLNEKLFF. Written as DNA, the CDR3 is TGTGCCAGCAGACCCACAGGGTTGAATGAAAAACTGTTTTTT.

This rearrangement joins TRBV6-6 to TRBJ2-2, with a weak D call TRBD1 (5 bases). The CDR3 is made up of 15 amino acids. V was cut by 6 bases and J by 6 bases, with 17 bases left in between. Germline CDR1 is MNHNY and CDR2 is SVGAGI (reference sequence). The chain's CDR3 is CASRANRPRAGELFF. The CDR3 DNA reads TGTGCCAGCAGGGCAAACAGGCCTCGGGCCGGGGAGCTGTTTTTT.

The rearrangement links TRBV18 to TRBJ2-1; 8 bases match TRBD1. CDR1 and CDR2 (germline): KGHSH, LQKENI. CDR3 length equals 15 residues. Trimming at V came to 2 bases and at J to 6 bases, leaving 6 bases not matched to a gene. CDR3 nucleotides: TGTGCCAGCTCACCAATACAGGGGGTGGGCAATGAGCAGTTCTTC. This codes for CASSPIQGVGNEQFF.

This clone has only a few counts. The chain links TRBV2 to TRBJ1-2; TRBD1 is a possible D gene (6 bases). Trimming took off 4 bases at V and 0 bases at J, with 6 bases between the two ends. Germline lookup yields CDR1 SNHLY and CDR2 FYNNEI. The CDR3 consists of 13 residues. CDR3 nucleotide sequence: TGTGCCAGCAGTGCAGGGGCTAACTATGGCTACACCTTC. As protein: CASSAGANYGYTF. Full variable domain (outside the CDR3, taken from reference TRBV2 and TRBJ1-2): EPEVTQTPSHQVTQMGQEVILRCVPISNHLYFYWYRQILGQKVEFLVSFYNNEISEKSEIFDDQFSVERPDGSNFTLKIRSTKLEDSAMYFCASSAGANYGYTFGSGTRLTVV.

The genes are TRBV7-2 and TRBJ2-1; D perhaps matches TRBD1 (6 bases). V was cut by 2 bases and J by 2 bases, with 16 bases left in between. Germline values: CDR1 SGHTA, CDR2 FQGNSA. This CDR3 region has 17 residues. The CDR3 sequence: CASSLPREGGPYNEQFF. CDR3 in DNA: TGTGCCAGCAGCTTACCCCGAGAAGGGGGACCCTACAATGAGCAGTTCTTC. Full variable domain (outside the CDR3, taken from reference TRBV7-2 and TRBJ2-1): GAGVSQSPSNKVTEKGKDVELRCDPISGHTALYWYRQSLGQGLEFLIYFQGNSAPDKSGLPSDRFSAERTGGSVSTLTIQRTQQEDSAVYLCASSLPREGGPYNEQFFGPGTRLTVL.

V gene TRBV9 combines with J gene TRBJ2-1, with 13 bases aligning to TRBD2. From germline, CDR1 is SGDLS and CDR2 YYNGEE. The CDR3 length is 18 residues. The V and J ends lost 0 bases and 3 bases, in that order; junction bases with no gene match: 6. The CDR3 DNA reads TGTGCCAGCAGCGTAGGACTAGCGGGAGGAGGGGGCTACAATGAGCAGTTCTTC. Protein: CASSVGLAGGGGYNEQFF. Using reference TRBV9 and TRBJ2-1 for the parts outside the CDR3, the full variable domain is DSGVTQTPKHLITATGQRVTLRCSPRSGDLSVYWYQQSLDQGLQFLIQYYNGEERAKGNILERFSAQQFPDLHSELNLSSLELGDSALYFCASSVGLAGGGGYNEQFFGPGTRLTVL.

The chain has TRBV4-1 and TRBJ1-5, with TRBD1 matching over 8 bases. Germline CDR1 reads MGHRA; CDR2 reads YSYEKL. This CDR3 contains 14 residues. V shed 1 base, J shed 5 bases, and the junction held 1 base outside the gene matches. DNA of the CDR3: TGCGCCAGCAGCCAAGTACAGGGGGATCAGCCCCAGCATTTT. It yields the protein CASSQVQGDQPQHF.

The chain recombines TRBV28 with TRBJ2-1, with a weak D call TRBD1 (6 bases). Germline V CDR1 and CDR2: MDHEN, SYDVKM. CDR3 length: 15 residues. V lost 4 bases and J lost 7, with 17 bases in between. The CDR3 is CASSSVTGLGNEQFF. The CDR3, as DNA: TGTGCCAGCAGTTCGGTAACAGGGCTCGGAAATGAGCAGTTCTTC. The full variable domain, with the rest looked up from reference TRBV28 and TRBJ2-1, is DVKVTQSSRYLVKRTGEKVFLECVQDMDHENMFWYRQDPGLGLRLIYFSYDVKMKEKGDIPEGYSVSREKKERFSLILESASTNQTSMYLCASSSVTGLGNEQFFGPGTRLTVL.

A few counts support this clone. This rearrangement joins TRBV29-1 to TRBJ2-7; no clear D gene. CDR1 and CDR2 (germline): SQVTM, ANQGSEA. Between the trimmed V and J ends, which lost 4 bases and 0 bases, there was a span of 10 bases. This CDR3 contains 13 residues. The CDR3 sequence: CSVVTSSSYEQYF. The CDR3 nucleotides read TGCAGCGTTGTGACATCAAGCTCCTACGAGCAGTACTTC.

The V and J genes are TRBV18 and TRBJ2-7; 8 nucleotides match TRBD1. This CDR3 comprises 17 residues. V trimming: 6 bases; J trimming: 0 bases; junction bases outside the gene matches: 13. Germline values: CDR1 KGHSH, CDR2 LQKENI. The CDR3 reads CASSRLRGQEYSYEQYF. In nucleotides, the CDR3 is TGTGCCAGCTCCCGCCTTCGGGGACAGGAGTACTCCTACGAGCAGTACTTC.

This chain connects TRBV7-2 to TRBJ1-5; 8 nucleotides match TRBD1. V lost 2 bases to trimming and J lost 6 bases; unmatched junction nucleotides: 6. The CDR3 totals 15 residues. Germline assignment: CDR1 SGHTA and CDR2 FQGNSA. This CDR3 is CASSLRQGAGQPQHF. DNA for the CDR3: TGTGCCAGCAGCTTACGCCAGGGGGCGGGTCAGCCCCAGCATTTT.

This chain joins TRBV9 and TRBJ2-7; 7 positions match TRBD2. The length of the CDR3 is 15 residues. CDR1 is SGDLS, CDR2 YYNGEE, per germline. Trimming removed 0 bases from V and 0 bases from J; junction bases left unmatched: 3. CDR3 sequence (DNA): TGTGCCAGCAGCGTAGCTGGCGGGAGCTCCTACGAGCAGTACTTC. Translated, it gives CASSVAGGSSYEQYF.

This clone turned up a few times. This CDR3 reads CASSAGGTYEQYF. The CDR3 nucleotides read TGTGCCAGCAGTGCCGGCGGGACCTACGAGCAGTACTTC. The chain carries TRBV2 and TRBJ2-7, with D possibly matching TRBD2 (6 bases). There are 13 residues in the CDR3. V dropped 4 bases and J dropped 2 bases, with 9 bases sitting between them. Looked up from germline, CDR1 is SNHLY and CDR2 is FYNNEI.

The CDR3 sequence is CASSLGGTSGIRRGLEQYF. CDR3 sequence (DNA): TGTGCCAGCAGCTTGGGGGGGACTAGCGGGATCCGGCGGGGCCTCGAGCAGTACTTC. V usage is TRBV7-6 and J usage is TRBJ2-7, with TRBD2 matching over 13 bases. V lost 3 bases to trimming and J lost 6 bases; unmatched junction nucleotides: 17. The CDR3 contains 19 residues. Germline V gene sequence: CDR1 SGHVS, CDR2 FNYEAQ.

The chain couples TRBV7-9 to TRBJ2-1; D is undetermined. Germline loops: CDR1 SEHNR, CDR2 FQNEAQ (reference sequence). Trimming shortened V by 5 bases and J by 0 bases, and 11 bases separated the two germline ends. CDR3 length equals 15 residues. The CDR3 region has the DNA TGTGCCAGCAGCAAGACTGGAAGCTCCTACAATGAGCAGTTCTTC. It is translated as CASSKTGSSYNEQFF.

This clone was recorded a few times. The CDR3 protein is CASLRQGIHEQYF. Here the CDR3 DNA reads TGTGCCAGCCTTCGACAGGGGATCCACGAGCAGTACTTC. The chain links TRBV7-9 to TRBJ2-7, with 8 bases lining up with TRBD1. The J segment lost 5 bases and the V segment lost 8 bases, leaving 8 bases of the junction unmatched. The CDR3 is 13 amino acids. Per the germline V gene, CDR1 is SEHNR and CDR2 is FQNEAQ (reference sequence). The complete variable domain, with remaining parts taken from reference TRBV7-9 and TRBJ2-7, reads DTGVSQNPRHKITKRGQNVTFRCDPISEHNRLYWYRQTLGQGPEFLTYFQNEAQLEKSRLLSDRFSAERPKGSFSTLEIQRTEQGDSAMYLCASLRQGIHEQYFGPGTRLTVT.

The rearrangement links TRBV6-1 to TRBJ2-7; 7 bases are shared with TRBD1. The CDR3 extends over 13 amino acids. Germline CDR1 is MNHNS and CDR2 is SASEGT. V was clipped by 7 bases and J by 3 bases; unmatched bases: 6. CDR3 DNA sequence: TGTGCCAGCATCCGGGACAGCCTCTACGAGCAGTACTTC. Translating gives CASIRDSLYEQYF.

This clone was observed a few times. The CDR3 DNA reads as TGTGCCAGCAGTGGACAGGGAAATACGCAGTATTTT. This codes for CASSGQGNTQYF. The gene calls are TRBV2 and TRBJ2-3; 7 bases map to TRBD1. Germline V lookup: CDR1 SNHLY, CDR2 FYNNEI. The J segment lost 7 bases and the V segment lost 4 bases, leaving 2 bases of the junction unmatched. This CDR3 is 12 amino acids long.